This entry is about one T cell receptor (beta chain). Its antigen remains unidentified. No much larger clonotype is one base removed from it; base qualities were not supplied. The entry originates in a study of graft-versus-host responses after intestinal transplantation (dated by TCRdb to the early 2020s). Notes on the research overall: Multivisceral, liver-intestinal, or isolated intestinal transplants were received by the recipients. Of the roughly 25 intestinal transplant recipients enrolled in the cohort, one of whom was a retransplant, 3 patients without pretransplant specimens were excluded. Anti-thymocyte globulin induction was given to all recipients, followed by maintenance tacrolimus and steroids for roughly 3 years. After intestinal transplantation, graft-versus-host and host-versus-graft alloreactive T cell clones were followed in the graft, circulation and bone marrow using bulk TCR-beta CDR3 sequencing. Instead of going to the commercial service, samples from three later patients were sequenced in-house on an Illumina MiSeq and processed with MiXCR. Donor T cell macrochimerism was defined as a peak of at least 4% donor T cells among recipient peripheral blood mononuclear cells. To identify alloreactive clones, pre-transplant mixed lymphocyte reaction products were sequenced and compared with unstimulated pre-transplant donor and recipient T cells. Results the study describes overall, beyond this receptor: GvH clones turned up in recipient bone marrow, with some appearing earlier in ileal mucosa or blood, a pattern consistent with an intestinal mucosal origin. In the allografts of patients with donor T cell macrochimerism, GvH to HvG T cell clonal ratios were high. Early after transplant, peak levels of circulating GvH clones were found to be associated with declines in HvG clones. The conclusions were limited by the relatively low number and heterogeneity of the intestinal transplant patients.

Dithiothreitol, EDTA incubations and collagenase D digestion were used to isolate intraepithelial and lamina propria lymphocytes from graft specimens. Serial intestinal graft biopsy specimens collected up to 600 days after transplant underwent bulk TCR-beta sequencing. Trimming leaves V shorter by 2 bases and J shorter by 4 bases, with the junction holding 6 bases beyond the gene matches. The CDR3 contains 16 residues, cysteine and phenylalanine counted. Only the CDR3 portion is preserved as DNA: 48 bases, with reading frame beginning at the first base. The germline V gene yields SGHVS for CDR1 and FNYEAQ for CDR2. Libraries were built with the immunoSEQ multiplex PCR assay. For most patients, genomic DNA was subjected to high-throughput TCR-beta CDR3 sequencing by Adaptive Biotechnologies. On the study's bioinformatics: TCR sequencing data were retrieved from Adaptive's ImmunoSEQ software for some 17 patients, whereas a few other patients were processed with MiXCR and VDJtools. CDR3 nucleotide sequences shared between donor and recipient were removed because their origin could not be assigned. To be classed as alloreactive, a clone needed at least 2-fold expansion over unstimulated cells and a minimum CFSE-low frequency of 0.002% (template counts) or 0.001% (read counts). Clones were considered mappable if detected in sequenced pre-transplant spleen, lymph node, or MLR CFSE-low populations of the donor or recipient. Cumulative frequency of alloreactive clones was calculated as a percentage of all sequences weighted by copy number. The immuneACCESS repertoire file appears here via TCRdb, limited to in-frame rearrangements. These files lack a portion of the clones; in checked studies, under half of the deficit traces to unresolved V genes, and the cause of the others is not known. The DNA gave D and trimming, while V, J and clone size come from that table. The sample includes about 5,200 clones, with approximately 68% observed a single time. The top ten constitute roughly an eighth of the sample.

The sequenced sample was ileum tissue, obtained roughly 250 days after intestinal transplant. The chain was built from TRBV7-6 and TRBJ2-1, with 9 central nucleotides matching TRBD2. The TCR originated in a human patient who received an intestinal transplant, so some T cells may come from the graft donor. The CDR3 corresponds to CASSLRGGGAYNEQFF. Read as DNA, the sequence is TGTGCCAGCAGCTTAAGGGGCGGGGGGGCATACAATGAGCAGTTCTTC.